A selection of T cell receptor beta chains follows, all from one sample in a study of cytomegalovirus exposure and HLA in healthy donors. Measured with immunoSEQ multiplex PCR; TCRdb has only the in-frame clones, and not every one. The profile covers 300,000 to 450,000 clones, with roughly 85% appearing a single time and 0.83% taken by the ten largest. Material: PBMCs. Receptors originate from a young woman in good health and CMV-seronegative. CDR3s include the opening cysteine and the closing phenylalanine or tryptophan. D genes are given only for firm matches. The listing skips clone size in some rows; elsewhere it reads once, few, many or a size class.

J gene,D gene,V gene,clone size,CDR3 protein,CDR3 DNA
TRBJ2-7,-,TRBV28,-,CASSPQLKTKIAYEQYF,TGTGCCAGCAGTCCTCAATTGAAGACTAAGATTGCCTACGAGCAGTACTTC
TRBJ2-3,TRBD2,TRBV2,-,CASSEWASGGTTDTQYF,TGTGCCAGCAGTGAATGGGCTAGCGGGGGGACCACAGATACGCAGTATTTT
TRBJ2-7,-,TRBV5-1,few,CASSGSSGYEQYF,TGCGCCAGCAGCGGGTCATCAGGCTACGAGCAGTACTTC
TRBJ2-3,TRBD1,TRBV18,-,CASSPVQGTDTQYF,TGTGCCAGCTCACCGGTACAGGGGACAGATACGCAGTATTTT
TRBJ2-1,TRBD2,TRBV5-1,-,CASSLRASGRASEQFF,TGCGCCAGCAGCTTGCGTGCAAGCGGGAGGGCCAGTGAGCAGTTCTTC
TRBJ2-7,-,TRBV6-5,-,CASSYSGTASSYEQYF,TGTGCCAGCAGTTACTCTGGTACCGCGAGCTCCTACGAGCAGTACTTC
TRBJ2-7,TRBD1,TRBV28,once,CASSFRDRGFSPYEQYF,TGTGCCAGCAGCTTCCGGGACAGGGGGTTTTCTCCCTACGAGCAGTACTTC
TRBJ2-6,TRBD2,TRBV9,-,CASSVSSGRVSGANVLTF,TGTGCCAGCAGCGTGAGCAGCGGGAGGGTCTCTGGGGCCAACGTCCTGACTTTC
TRBJ2-7,TRBD1,TRBV6-5,-,CASSSITRTGWQYF,TGTGCCAGCAGTTCCATCACCCGGACAGGGTGGCAGTACTTC
TRBJ2-2,-,TRBV9,-,CASSVNRIPGDTGELFF,TGTGCCAGCAGCGTAAATCGGATACCCGGGGACACCGGGGAGCTGTTTTTT
TRBJ2-3,-,TRBV30,once,CAGGVGQGNTDTQYF,TGTGCCGGGGGGGTCGGACAGGGTAACACAGATACGCAGTATTTT
TRBJ1-1,-,TRBV28,-,CASNLRGFEAFF,TGTGCCAGCAACCTCAGGGGTTTTGAAGCTTTCTTT
TRBJ2-3,TRBD2,TRBV6-5,-,CASSPSGGRTDTQYF,TGTGCCAGCAGCCCCAGCGGGGGGCGGACAGATACGCAGTATTTT
TRBJ2-7,TRBD1,TRBV7-3,-,CASSFGTGLEQYF,TGTGCCAGCAGCTTCGGGACAGGGCTCGAGCAGTACTTC
TRBJ1-1,TRBD1,TRBV6-1,-,CASSEGQGKDTEAFF,TGTGCCAGCAGTGAAGGACAGGGGAAGGACACTGAAGCTTTCTTT
TRBJ2-7,-,TRBV6-1,-,CASSEAGGTGTNYEQYF,TGTGCCAGCAGTGAAGCCGGGGGAACAGGTACTAACTACGAGCAGTACTTC
TRBJ2-7,-,TRBV7-9,-,CASSQTAGSYEQYF,TGTGCCAGCAGCCAGACTGCCGGGTCCTACGAGCAGTACTTC
TRBJ2-1,-,TRBV2,-,CASSEELPNEQFF,TGTGCCAGCAGTGAAGAACTACCCAATGAGCAGTTCTTC
TRBJ2-1,TRBD2,TRBV28,-,CASSPRDSGIASYNEQFF,TGTGCCAGCAGTCCCCGGGATAGCGGGATAGCCTCCTACAATGAGCAGTTCTTC